The present entry profiles one T cell receptor beta chain with its context. What it binds is unknown. TCR beta rearrangements were amplified from peripheral blood genomic DNA. A mixed TRB-A/B primer pool amplified rearranged TRB by multiplex touch-down PCR. TCRdb reanalysed the multiplex PCR reads using MiXCR and keeps one entry per CDR3 protein. The sample includes 5,500 to 7,000 distinct CDR3 sequences, just under 30% of them seen just once. The germline V gene has CDR1 MNHEY and CDR2 SMNVEV (reference sequence). The length of the CDR3 is 15 residues. V lost 4 bases, J lost 0 bases, and 11 bases lay in between. The data were obtained in a study of T cell repertoires in aging, cancer and after chemotherapy. Study background: Donor ages fell into six groups from 30 or younger up to 70 or older.

Study-wide results and limits: Age-matched healthy donors had significantly more diverse, less clonal blood TCR repertoires than untreated cancer patients.

This TCR came from a human donor in good health. The chain uses TRBV27 and TRBJ2-3, with D perhaps TRBD1 (5 bases). Specimen: blood. The CDR3 protein is CASSSTVPSTDTQYF. CDR3 nucleotides: TGTGCCAGCAGTTCGACAGTCCCTAGCACAGATACGCAGTATTTT.